The clone carrying this T cell receptor beta chain was observed a handful of times. The antigen is unknown. CDR3 length: 17 residues. Germline CDR1 and CDR2: LGHNA and YSLEER. The germline V and J ends were trimmed by 2 bases and 1 base, with 15 bases remaining between them. This specimen belongs to a study of T cell repertoires in cytomegalovirus infection. TCRdb processed the reads anew with MiXCR; each CDR3 protein has one entry. The profile shows some 170,000 distinct CDR3 sequences, about a sixth of them singletons. The study, taken as a whole, reports: HLA-C-restricted CMV-specific TCR beta clonotypes were dominant in the ex vivo response.

The V call is TRBV4-3, the J call TRBJ2-1; possibly TRBD2 for D (7 bases). Sample: CD8+ T cells from PBMCs. This sequence was found in a human donor in good health (CMV status not recorded). Some clones in this sample may be carry-over from other donors' samples. The CDR3, as DNA: TGCGCCAGCAGCCAAAAGGGGGGGGGCCGTTCCTACAATGAGCAGTTCTTC. Translated, it gives CASSQKGGGRSYNEQFF.